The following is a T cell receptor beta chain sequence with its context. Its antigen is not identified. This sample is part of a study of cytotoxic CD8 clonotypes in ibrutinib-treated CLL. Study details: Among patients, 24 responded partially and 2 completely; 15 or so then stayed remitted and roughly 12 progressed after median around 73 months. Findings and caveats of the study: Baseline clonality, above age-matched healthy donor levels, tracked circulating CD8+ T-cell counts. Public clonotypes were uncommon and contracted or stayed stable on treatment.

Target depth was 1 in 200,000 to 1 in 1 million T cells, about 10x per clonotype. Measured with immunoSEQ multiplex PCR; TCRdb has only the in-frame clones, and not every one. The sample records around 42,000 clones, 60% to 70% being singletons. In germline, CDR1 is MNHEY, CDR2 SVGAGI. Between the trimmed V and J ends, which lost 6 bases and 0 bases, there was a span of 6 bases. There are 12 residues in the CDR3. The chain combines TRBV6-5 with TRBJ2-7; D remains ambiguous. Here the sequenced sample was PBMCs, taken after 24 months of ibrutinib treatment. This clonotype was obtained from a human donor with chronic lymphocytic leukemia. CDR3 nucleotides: TGTGCCAGCAGGAGGAACTCCTACGAGCAGTACTTC. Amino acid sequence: CASRRNSYEQYF.